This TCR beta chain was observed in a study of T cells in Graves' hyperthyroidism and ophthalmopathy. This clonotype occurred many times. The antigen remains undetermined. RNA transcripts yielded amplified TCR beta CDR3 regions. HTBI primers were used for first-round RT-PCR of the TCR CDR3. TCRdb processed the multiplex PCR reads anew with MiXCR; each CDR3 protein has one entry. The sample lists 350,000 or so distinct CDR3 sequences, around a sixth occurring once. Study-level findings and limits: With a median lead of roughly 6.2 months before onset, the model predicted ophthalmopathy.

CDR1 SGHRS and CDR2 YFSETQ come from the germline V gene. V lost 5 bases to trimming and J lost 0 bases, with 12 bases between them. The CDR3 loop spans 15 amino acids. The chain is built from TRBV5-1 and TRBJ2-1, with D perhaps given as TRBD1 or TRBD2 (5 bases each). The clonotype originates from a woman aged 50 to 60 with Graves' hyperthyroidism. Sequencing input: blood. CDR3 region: CASSPGGLSYNEQFF. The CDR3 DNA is TGCGCCAGCAGTCCTGGGGGTCTCTCCTACAATGAGCAGTTCTTC.